The 20 T cell receptor beta chains presented below share a single source sample, sequenced in a study of shared clonotypes between healthy human individuals. Measured with immunoSEQ multiplex PCR; TCRdb has only the in-frame clones, and not every one. Of about 2.4 million clones detected, under 95% appear once; the ten largest clones hold roughly 0.39%. The sample consisted of naive CD4+ T cells from PBMCs. Sample subset: CD45RA+ positively selected. Receptors were obtained from a man younger than 35 in good health. Some clones in this sample may be carry-over from other donors' samples.

As regards this clone: Other DNA variants within this sample encode the same CDR3. The chain carries TRBV7-9 and TRBJ2-3; 14 positions match TRBD2. CDR1 SEHNR and CDR2 FQNEAQ come from the germline V gene (reference sequence). V trimming: 1 base; J trimming: 2 bases; junction bases outside the gene matches: 5. The CDR3 length is 18 residues. The CDR3, as DNA: TGTGCCAGCAGCTTAGGGACTAGCGGGAGGCCCTCCACAGATACGCAGTATTTT. This encodes CASSLGTSGRPSTDTQYF.

The rearrangement joins TRBV5-6 to TRBJ1-5; 9 bases map to TRBD1. CDR1 SGHDT and CDR2 YYEEEE come from the germline V gene. The CDR3 totals 16 residues. The V and J ends lost 4 bases and 2 bases, in that order; junction bases with no gene match: 7. The CDR3 DNA reads as TGTGCCAGCAGCCACACAGGGGGCGCGGGCAATCAGCCCCAGCATTTT. Encoded protein: CASSHTGGAGNQPQHF.

Of note for this clone: Other DNA sequences in the same sample also yield this CDR3. The J gene is TRBJ1-2, the V gene TRBV5-1; no reliable D call. Germline loops: CDR1 SGHRS, CDR2 YFSETQ. Trimming removed 0 bases at V and 4 bases at J, with 10 bases between. The CDR3 runs to 14 residues. The CDR3 DNA is TGCGCCAGCAGCTTGGCGGGAACCACCTATGGCTACACCTTC. The encoded protein is CASSLAGTTYGYTF.

This rearrangement joins TRBV7-3 to TRBJ1-2; D possibly corresponds to TRBD1 (5 bases). Trimming shortened V by 4 bases and J by 6 bases, and 21 bases separated the two germline ends. The V gene's germline CDR1 is SGHTA and CDR2 FQGTGA. The CDR3 sequence is 16 residues long. Written as DNA, the CDR3 is TGTGCCAGCAGCTCGCACCGGGACCCCCAAGCGGATGGCTACACCTTC. It translates to CASSSHRDPQADGYTF.

The chain is built from TRBV7-9 and TRBJ2-6; D is possibly TRBD2 (6 bases). V was pared by 8 bases and J by 4 bases, with 12 bases between. Germline assignment: CDR1 SEHNR and CDR2 FQNEAQ (reference sequence). The CDR3 runs to 14 residues. CDR3 coding DNA: TGTGCCAGCCTGCGGGGACCCGGGGCCAACGTCCTGACTTTC. Its translation: CASLRGPGANVLTF.

This clone occurred once. The rearrangement uses TRBV11-2 and TRBJ1-5; unclear D gene. CDR3 length equals 12 residues. The germline V and J ends were trimmed by 4 bases and 5 bases, with 6 bases remaining between them. Germline V gives CDR1 SGHAT, CDR2 FQNNGV. This CDR3 is CASSSEDQPQHF. CDR3 nucleotide sequence: TGTGCCAGCAGCTCAGAAGATCAGCCCCAGCATTTT.

This rearrangement joins TRBV11-2 to TRBJ2-2; 7 nucleotides match TRBD1. The V and J ends lost 1 base and 3 bases, in that order; junction bases with no gene match: 5. Looked up from germline, CDR1 is SGHAT and CDR2 is FQNNGV. There are 16 residues in the CDR3. Here the CDR3 DNA reads TGTGCCAGCAGCTTAGTTCCACAGGGGTACACCGGGGAGCTGTTTTTT. Translating it yields CASSLVPQGYTGELFF.

V and J are TRBV5-1 and TRBJ1-3, with TRBD1 as a possible D gene (5 bases). The CDR3 has 17 amino acids. Germline assignment: CDR1 SGHRS and CDR2 YFSETQ. Trimming stripped 7 bases from V and 2 bases from J, with 22 bases between. The CDR3: CASARTGTSGTGNTIYF. The CDR3 bases are TGCGCCAGCGCTAGGACGGGAACGTCAGGGACTGGAAACACCATATATTTT.

The chain recombines TRBV2 with TRBJ1-5; TRBD1 matches at 8 bases. CDR1 and CDR2 (germline): SNHLY, FYNNEI. The V gene end was trimmed by 3 bases and the J gene end by 0 bases; junction bases not matched to a gene: 4. The CDR3 sequence is 16 residues long. The CDR3 nucleotides are TGTGCCAGCAGTGACAGGGGGCACTTTAGCAATCAGCCCCAGCATTTT. This translates into CASSDRGHFSNQPQHF.

V is TRBV4-1 and J is TRBJ2-3; D ambiguous. CDR1 and CDR2 from the germline V gene are MGHRA and YSYEKL. The germline V and J ends were trimmed by 8 bases and 2 bases, with 11 bases remaining between them. This CDR3 region has 13 residues. The CDR3 nucleotides are TGCGCCAGCCTCAATTGGGACACAGATACGCAGTATTTT. It codes for CASLNWDTDTQYF.

The V gene is TRBV5-1, the J gene TRBJ2-3; 16 bases fit TRBD2. J gave up 5 bases and V 8 bases, and 11 bases lay outside the gene matches. The CDR3 consists of 17 residues. Per the germline V gene, CDR1 is SGHRS and CDR2 is YFSETQ. CDR3 nucleotide sequence: TGCGCCAGTACGGGACTAGCGGGAGGGTCAATAGGAGATACGCAGTATTTT. It encodes CASTGLAGGSIGDTQYF.

The CDR3 protein is CSVQTGANYGYTF. CDR3 nucleotide sequence: TGCAGCGTTCAGACAGGGGCAAACTATGGCTACACCTTC. V and J are TRBV29-1 and TRBJ1-2; 8 bases are a match to TRBD1. The V gene end was trimmed by 5 bases and the J gene end by 2 bases; junction bases not matched to a gene: 4. There are 13 residues in the CDR3. Germline CDR1 is SQVTM and CDR2 is ANQGSEA. Complete variable domain (other parts from reference TRBV29-1 and TRBJ1-2): SAVISQKPSRDICQRGTSLTIQCQVDSQVTMMFWYRQQPGQSLTLIATANQGSEATYESGFVIDKFPISRPNLTFSTLTVSNMSPEDSSIYLCSVQTGANYGYTFGSGTRLTVV.

V usage is TRBV5-4 and J usage is TRBJ1-2; TRBD1 matches 7 bases. V trimming: 4 bases; J trimming: 2 bases; junction bases outside the gene matches: 11. The CDR3 has 16 amino acids. The V gene's germline CDR1 is SGHNT and CDR2 YYREEE (reference sequence). The chain's CDR3 is CASSPGQQILNYGYTF. As DNA, the CDR3 is TGTGCCAGCAGCCCGGGACAGCAGATACTCAACTATGGCTACACCTTC.

The genes are TRBV4-1 and TRBJ2-1; 12 bases are shared with TRBD2. The trim removed 2 bases at V and 0 bases at J, leaving 14 bases unmatched. There are 21 residues in the CDR3. Germline CDR1 is MGHRA and CDR2 is YSYEKL. This chain's CDR3 is CASSQLGLAGPARDSYNEQFF. The CDR3 DNA is TGCGCCAGCAGCCAATTGGGACTAGCGGGTCCGGCCCGCGACTCCTACAATGAGCAGTTCTTC.

The chain combines TRBV5-5 with TRBJ2-3; D gene unclear. The length of the CDR3 is 14 residues. The germline CDR1 and CDR2 sequences are SGHKS and YYEKEE (reference sequence). Trimming pared 4 bases from V and 0 bases from J, leaving 9 bases between. The CDR3 nucleotides are TGTGCCAGCAGCGCGAAGACCAGCACAGATACGCAGTATTTT. Protein product: CASSAKTSTDTQYF.

The chain combines TRBV7-9 with TRBJ1-3; 7 bases fit TRBD1. The CDR3 is made up of 17 amino acids. The V gene end was trimmed by 5 bases and the J gene end by 0 bases; junction bases not matched to a gene: 10. Germline-derived CDR1 and CDR2 are SEHNR and FQNEAQ (reference sequence). Here the CDR3 reads CASSLRGTAFSGNTIYF. The DNA for the CDR3 is TGTGCCAGCAGCCTCAGGGGGACCGCATTCTCTGGAAACACCATATATTTT.

V and J are TRBV4-1 and TRBJ2-1; 8 bases map to TRBD1. The germline V gene encodes CDR1 MGHRA and CDR2 YSYEKL. The trim removed 4 bases at V and 6 bases at J, leaving 8 bases unmatched. The length of the CDR3 is 15 residues. The CDR3 DNA follows: TGCGCCAGCAGCCGCGGACAGGGAATTGTCAATGAGCAGTTCTTC. Protein: CASSRGQGIVNEQFF.

The chain joins TRBV27 to TRBJ1-1; no reliable D call. The V gene's germline CDR1 is MNHEY and CDR2 SMNVEV (reference sequence). V lost 0 bases and J 5 bases, leaving 10 bases between the germline ends. CDR3 size: 14 residues. CDR3 protein: CASSLSDRRTEAFF. The CDR3 DNA sequence: TGTGCCAGCAGTTTATCGGACCGGAGGACTGAAGCTTTCTTT.

The rearrangement links TRBV7-3 to TRBJ1-1; 7 bases are a match to TRBD1. V lost 5 bases to trimming and J lost 3 bases; unmatched junction nucleotides: 3. Germline V lookup: CDR1 SGHTA, CDR2 FQGTGA. The CDR3 totals 13 residues. CDR3 DNA sequence: TGTGCCAGCAGCAGAGGGGGCGACACTGAAGCTTTCTTT. Its translation: CASSRGGDTEAFF.

V and J are TRBV2 and TRBJ2-4; 9 bases agree with TRBD1. The CDR3 extends over 15 amino acids. V gave up 7 bases and J gave up 3 bases; unmatched junction bases: 7. Looked up from germline, CDR1 is SNHLY and CDR2 is FYNNEI. DNA of the CDR3: TGTGCCAGCACCGCACAGGGGGCCGGCAAAAACATTCAGTACTTC. This codes for CASTAQGAGKNIQYF.